This TCR beta chain was obtained from a study of regulatory and conventional T cells in RAG deficiency. Blood CD4+ CD25-high CD127-low regulatory T cells supplied the genomic DNA template. V was cut by 7 bases and J by 8 bases, with 18 bases left in between. This CDR3 has 14 residues. Germline CDR1 reads SNHLY; CDR2 reads FYNNEI. TCRdb's copy holds only in-frame clones and misses some; the assay was immunoSEQ multiplex PCR. Of fewer than 10,000 clones in the sample, roughly nine tenths are singletons; the top ten hold over 1%. These records were also assigned to another study, of regulatory T cells. That investigation notes: Amplification used 52 TRBV primers and 13 TRBJ primers.

The chain is built from TRBV2 and TRBJ1-3; perhaps TRBD1 as D (5 bases). The source of this sequence is a human donor in good health. Material: Tregs sorted from blood. The CDR3 bases are TGTGCCAGCAAGCTGGAGGGGATGGCGTACACCATATATTTT. Amino acids: CASKLEGMAYTIYF. Supplemented by reference TRBV2 and TRBJ1-3, the full variable domain reads EPEVTQTPSHQVTQMGQEVILRCVPISNHLYFYWYRQILGQKVEFLVSFYNNEISEKSEIFDDQFSVERPDGSNFTLKIRSTKLEDSAMYFCASKLEGMAYTIYFGEGSWLTVV.